These T cell receptor beta chains were read from a single sample in a study of beta chain features in type 1 diabetes. Generated by immunoSEQ multiplex PCR, the TCRdb table keeps only in-frame clones and is missing some. The top ten hold less than 0.09% of the sample, which has some 240,000 clones, approximately 16% seen once. Sequenced material: naive CD4+ T cells from blood. Every receptor here comes from a young man with type 1 diabetes. The CDR3 runs from the conserved cysteine through the conserved F or W. The D gene is left open where the match is weak. Clone size is shown for a subset of rows, as once, few, many or a class of expanded clone.

-	TRBV4-2	-	TRBJ2-7	CASSQDGTRISDEQYF	TGTGCCAGCAGCCAAGATGGGACTCGAATTTCCGACGAGCAGTACTTC
-	TRBV28	few	TRBJ2-1	CASSLIYEQFF	TGTGCCAGCAGTCTGATCTATGAGCAGTTCTTC
-	TRBV28	few	TRBJ2-1	CASSLSLKEQFF	TGTGCCAGCAGTTTGTCCCTCAAGGAGCAGTTCTTC
-	TRBV7-2	-	TRBJ2-2	CASSPTLGLFF	TGTGCCAGCAGCCCCACTTTAGGGCTGTTTTTT
-	TRBV7-2	-	TRBJ2-5	CASSFRAAQETQYF	TGTGCCAGCAGCTTCCGGGCCGCACAAGAGACCCAGTACTTC
-	TRBV7-2	-	TRBJ2-1	CASSLGRAAYNEQFF	TGTGCCAGCAGCTTAGGGCGGGCGGCCTACAATGAGCAGTTCTTC
-	TRBV7-3	-	TRBJ2-5	CASSSQRDWPTQYF	TGTGCCAGCAGCTCACAGCGCGATTGGCCGACCCAGTACTTC
-	TRBV29-1	few	TRBJ2-5	CSCRGVQETQYF	TGCAGCTGCCGGGGCGTTCAAGAGACCCAGTACTTC
-	TRBV23-1	-	TRBJ1-5	CASSQFRQPGEPQHF	TGCGCCAGCAGTCAATTTAGACAGCCCGGGGAGCCCCAGCATTTT
-	TRBV25-1	-	TRBJ1-5	CASSRGTNQPQHF	TGTGCCAGCTCCCGGGGGACCAATCAGCCCCAGCATTTT
-	TRBV30	few	TRBJ2-5	CAWSVGQGLQETQYF	TGTGCCTGGAGTGTAGGGCAGGGATTACAAGAGACCCAGTACTTC
-	TRBV30	-	TRBJ2-1	CAWSVKLASSYNEQFF	TGTGCCTGGAGTGTTAAACTAGCAAGCTCCTACAATGAGCAGTTCTTC
-	TRBV6-5	-	TRBJ2-5	CASGRQGGETQYF	TGTGCCAGCGGGCGTCAGGGAGGAGAGACCCAGTACTTC
-	TRBV6-6	-	TRBJ2-5	CASSRASGETQYF	TGTGCCAGCAGCCGGGCCTCGGGAGAGACCCAGTACTTC
-	TRBV5-1	-	TRBJ2-5	CASSSSGETQYF	TGCGCCAGCAGCTCTAGTGGGGAGACCCAGTACTTC
-	TRBV7-2	few	TRBJ2-5	CASSYRHGQETQYF	TGTGCCAGCAGCTACCGACATGGGCAAGAGACCCAGTACTTC
TRBD1	TRBV28	-	TRBJ2-5	CASSRQGLGTQYF	TGTGCCAGCAGCCGACAGGGTTTAGGGACCCAGTACTTC
-	TRBV7-9	-	TRBJ2-7	CASSPRGGPYEQYF	TGTGCCAGCAGCCCCAGAGGGGGTCCCTACGAGCAGTACTTC
-	TRBV29-1	few	TRBJ2-7	CSVIQGNEQYF	TGCAGCGTGATACAGGGAAACGAGCAGTACTTC
TRBD2	TRBV30	-	TRBJ2-1	CAWSEGSGSYNEQFF	TGTGCCTGGAGTGAGGGGAGCGGGAGCTACAATGAGCAGTTCTTC
-	TRBV30	few	TRBJ2-1	CAWNKDAGNEQFF	TGTGCCTGGAATAAAGACGCTGGCAATGAGCAGTTCTTC
-	TRBV7-2	few	TRBJ1-1	CASSSWERGSSEAFF	TGTGCCAGCAGCAGCTGGGAGAGGGGCTCGTCTGAAGCTTTCTTT
TRBD1	TRBV6-5	-	TRBJ2-2	CASSYYRSGGTGELFF	TGTGCCAGCAGTTACTATCGGTCAGGGGGTACCGGGGAGCTGTTTTTT
TRBD1	TRBV28	few	TRBJ2-2	CASWTGSTGELFF	TGTGCCAGCTGGACAGGGTCCACCGGGGAGCTGTTTTTT
TRBD1	TRBV4-1	few	TRBJ1-1	CASRFSGQYEAFF	TGCGCCAGCAGATTCTCGGGACAGTATGAAGCTTTCTTT
TRBD2	TRBV7-9	-	TRBJ2-3	CASSSGLAGDTQYF	TGTGCCAGCAGCTCTGGACTAGCGGGAGATACGCAGTATTTT
-	TRBV29-1	few	TRBJ1-1	CSVAGRANTEAFF	TGCAGCGTCGCAGGGAGGGCGAACACTGAAGCTTTCTTT
-	TRBV9	-	TRBJ2-3	CASSPGADTQYF	TGTGCCAGCAGCCCAGGGGCAGATACGCAGTATTTT
TRBD1	TRBV15	-	TRBJ1-2	CATSRDGQDYGYTF	TGTGCCACCAGCAGAGATGGACAGGACTATGGCTACACCTTC
TRBD1	TRBV4-1	-	TRBJ2-3	CASSHRDRGGTDTQYF	TGCGCCAGCAGCCACCGGGACAGGGGTGGCACAGATACGCAGTATTTT
-	TRBV29-1	few	TRBJ2-5	CSVLRDIQETQYF	TGCAGCGTCCTCCGGGACATCCAAGAGACCCAGTACTTC
-	TRBV30	few	TRBJ2-1	CAWRQTLGSYNEQFF	TGTGCCTGGAGACAGACTCTTGGTTCCTACAATGAGCAGTTCTTC
-	TRBV4-1	few	TRBJ1-1	CASSPAGNTEAFF	TGCGCCAGCAGCCCCGCTGGGAACACTGAAGCTTTCTTT
-	TRBV5-1	-	TRBJ2-7	CASSLERTSLEQYF	TGCGCCAGCAGCTTGGAGCGGACCTCCCTCGAGCAGTACTTC
-	TRBV11-2	few	TRBJ1-1	CASSLDGPFGTEAFF	TGTGCCAGCAGCTTAGATGGGCCCTTCGGCACTGAAGCTTTCTTT
TRBD1	TRBV20-1	-	TRBJ1-2	CSARTGYGYTF	TGCAGTGCCAGGACAGGATATGGCTACACCTTC
-	TRBV7-6	few	TRBJ2-1	CASSPKLRGRSYNEQFF	TGTGCCAGCAGCCCCAAGCTGAGAGGACGGTCCTACAATGAGCAGTTCTTC
TRBD1	TRBV29-1	few	TRBJ2-5	CSVTSGTGFYETQYF	TGCAGCGTGACATCCGGGACAGGGTTTTACGAGACCCAGTACTTC
TRBD1	TRBV4-1	-	TRBJ1-2	CASSLGTGTYGYTF	TGCGCCAGCAGCCTGGGGACAGGGACCTATGGCTACACCTTC
TRBD1	TRBV25-1	-	TRBJ2-7	CASLPSGGAAYEQYF	TGTGCCAGCTTACCTTCAGGGGGCGCAGCCTACGAGCAGTACTTC
TRBD2	TRBV10-3	-	TRBJ2-1	CAISEASGDLGEQFF	TGTGCCATCAGTGAGGCTAGCGGGGACTTGGGTGAGCAGTTCTTC
-	TRBV7-2	-	TRBJ2-4	CASSLFTRDGIQYF	TGTGCCAGCAGCTTATTTACCCGGGACGGCATTCAGTACTTC